This T cell receptor (beta chain) was observed in a study of CD8 T cells in Susac syndrome. Random hexamers were used to reverse transcribe an amount of roughly 0.45 to 1 ug RNA. Amplification of TCR beta CDR3 was carried out by immunoSEQ multiplex PCR, which covered 54 Vbeta and 13 Jbeta segments. TCRdb independently ran MiXCR on the immunoSEQ multiplex PCR reads; one entry per CDR3 protein. The sample has approximately 100,000 distinct CDR3 sequences, 92% seen once. Looked up from germline, CDR1 is LNHDA and CDR2 is SQIVND (reference sequence). This CDR3 region has 13 residues. The V end lost 5 bases, the J end lost 7 bases, and 12 bases lay between the germline ends.

The chain combines TRBV19 with TRBJ2-1; D unclear. Sample: CD4+ T cells from PBMCs. This TCR was recovered from a human donor in good health. CDR3 protein: CASSDMTINEQFF. In nucleotides, the CDR3 is TGTGCCAGTAGTGACATGACCATAAATGAGCAGTTCTTC.